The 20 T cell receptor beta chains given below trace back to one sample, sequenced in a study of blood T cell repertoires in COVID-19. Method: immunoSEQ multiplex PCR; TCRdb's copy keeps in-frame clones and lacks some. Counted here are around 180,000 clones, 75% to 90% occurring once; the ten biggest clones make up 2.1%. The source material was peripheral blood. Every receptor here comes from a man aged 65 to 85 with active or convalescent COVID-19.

CDR3 amino acids: CASSRGRTYEQYF. CDR3 DNA: TGTGCCAGCAGCCGCGGCAGAACCTACGAGCAGTACTTC. The chain recombines TRBV11-2 with TRBJ2-7; D gene unclear. The V and J ends lost 5 bases and 2 bases respectively, with 10 bases between them. CDR3 length: 13 amino acids. CDR1 is SGHAT and CDR2 is FQNNGV in the germline V gene.

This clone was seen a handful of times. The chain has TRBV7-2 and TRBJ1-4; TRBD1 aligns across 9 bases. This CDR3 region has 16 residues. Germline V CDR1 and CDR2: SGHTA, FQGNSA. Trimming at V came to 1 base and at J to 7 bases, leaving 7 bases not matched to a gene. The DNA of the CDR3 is TGTGCCAGCAGCTTAGATAACAGGGGGCTTCGTGAAAAACTGTTTTTT. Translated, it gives CASSLDNRGLREKLFF.

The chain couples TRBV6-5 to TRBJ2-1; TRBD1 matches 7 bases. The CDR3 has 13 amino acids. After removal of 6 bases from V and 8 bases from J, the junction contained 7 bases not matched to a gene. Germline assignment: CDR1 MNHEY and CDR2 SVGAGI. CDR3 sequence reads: CASSLTGPHEQFF. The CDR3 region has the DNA TGTGCCAGCAGCTTGACAGGGCCCCATGAGCAGTTCTTC.

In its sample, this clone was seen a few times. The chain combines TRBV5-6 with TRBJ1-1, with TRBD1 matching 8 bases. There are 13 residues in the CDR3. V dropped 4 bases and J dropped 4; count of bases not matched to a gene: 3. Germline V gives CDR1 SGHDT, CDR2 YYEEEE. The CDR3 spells CASSVTGGTEAFF. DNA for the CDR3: TGTGCCAGCAGCGTCACAGGGGGCACTGAAGCTTTCTTT.

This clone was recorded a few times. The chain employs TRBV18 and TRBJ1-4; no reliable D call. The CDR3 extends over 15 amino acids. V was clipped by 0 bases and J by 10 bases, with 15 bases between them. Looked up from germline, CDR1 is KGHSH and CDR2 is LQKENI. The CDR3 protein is CASSPPSGNGAKLFF. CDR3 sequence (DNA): TGTGCCAGCTCACCACCCTCCGGGAATGGAGCAAAACTGTTTTTT.

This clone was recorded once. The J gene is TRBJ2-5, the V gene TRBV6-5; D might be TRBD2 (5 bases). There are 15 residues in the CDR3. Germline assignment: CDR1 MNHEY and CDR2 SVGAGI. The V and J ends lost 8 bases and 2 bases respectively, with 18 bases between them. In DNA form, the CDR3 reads TGTGCCAGCGGCCGGGATGGGTTGGGGCAAGAGACCCAGTACTTC. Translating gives CASGRDGLGQETQYF.

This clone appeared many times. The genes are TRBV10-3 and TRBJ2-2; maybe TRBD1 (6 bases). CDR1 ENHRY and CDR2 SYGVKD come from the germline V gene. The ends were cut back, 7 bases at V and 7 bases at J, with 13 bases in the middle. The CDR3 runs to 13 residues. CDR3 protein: CAIKPTGNGELFF. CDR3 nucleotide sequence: TGTGCCATCAAGCCGACAGGAAACGGGGAGCTGTTTTTT.

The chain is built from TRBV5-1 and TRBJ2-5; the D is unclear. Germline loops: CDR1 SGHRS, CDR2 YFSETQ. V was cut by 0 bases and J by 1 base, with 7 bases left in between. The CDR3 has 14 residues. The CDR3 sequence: CASSLGLVQETQYF. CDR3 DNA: TGCGCCAGCAGCTTGGGGCTAGTCCAAGAGACCCAGTACTTC.

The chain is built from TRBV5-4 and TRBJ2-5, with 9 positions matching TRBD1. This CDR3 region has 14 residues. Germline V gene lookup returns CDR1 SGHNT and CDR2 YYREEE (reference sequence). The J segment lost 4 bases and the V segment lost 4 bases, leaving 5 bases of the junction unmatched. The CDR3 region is CASSVGQGRETQYF. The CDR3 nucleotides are TGTGCCAGCAGCGTAGGACAGGGGCGAGAGACCCAGTACTTC.

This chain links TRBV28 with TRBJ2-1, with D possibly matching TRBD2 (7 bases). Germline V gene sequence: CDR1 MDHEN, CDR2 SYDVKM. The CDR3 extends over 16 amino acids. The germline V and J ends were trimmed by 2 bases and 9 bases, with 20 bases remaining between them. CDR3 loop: CASSLTSGGQGTEQFF. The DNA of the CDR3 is TGTGCCAGCAGTTTAACCTCGGGGGGTCAGGGGACTGAGCAGTTCTTC.

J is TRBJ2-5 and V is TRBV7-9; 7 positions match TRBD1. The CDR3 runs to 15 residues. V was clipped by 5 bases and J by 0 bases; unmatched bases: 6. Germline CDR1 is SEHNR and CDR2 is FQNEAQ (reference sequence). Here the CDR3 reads CASSPGTEYQETQYF. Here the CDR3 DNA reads TGTGCCAGCAGCCCCGGGACAGAGTACCAAGAGACCCAGTACTTC.

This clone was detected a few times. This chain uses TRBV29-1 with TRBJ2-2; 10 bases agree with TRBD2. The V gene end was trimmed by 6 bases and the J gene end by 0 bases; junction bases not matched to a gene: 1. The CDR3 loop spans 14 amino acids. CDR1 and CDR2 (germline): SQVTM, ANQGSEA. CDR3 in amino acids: CSVGLAANTGELFF. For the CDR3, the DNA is TGCAGCGTCGGACTAGCGGCGAACACCGGGGAGCTGTTTTTT.

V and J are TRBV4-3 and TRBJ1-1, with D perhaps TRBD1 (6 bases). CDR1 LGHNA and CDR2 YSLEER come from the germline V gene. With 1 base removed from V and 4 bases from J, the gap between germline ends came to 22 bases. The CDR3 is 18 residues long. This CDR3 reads CASSQGDQGRGRATEAFF. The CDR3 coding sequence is TGCGCCAGCAGCCAAGGCGATCAGGGGCGGGGGAGAGCCACTGAAGCTTTCTTT.

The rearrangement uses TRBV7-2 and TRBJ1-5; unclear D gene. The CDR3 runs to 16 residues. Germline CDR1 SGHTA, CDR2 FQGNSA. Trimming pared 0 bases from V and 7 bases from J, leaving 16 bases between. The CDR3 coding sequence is TGTGCCAGCAGCTTAGCATCACTGGGCTGGGAGCAGCCCCAGCATTTT. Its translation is CASSLASLGWEQPQHF.

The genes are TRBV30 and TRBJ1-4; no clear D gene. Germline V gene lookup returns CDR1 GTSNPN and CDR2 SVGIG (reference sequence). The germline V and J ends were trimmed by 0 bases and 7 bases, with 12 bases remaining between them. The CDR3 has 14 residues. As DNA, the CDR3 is TGTGCCTGGAGTGTACCCCCGCGACTTGAAAAACTGTTTTTT. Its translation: CAWSVPPRLEKLFF.

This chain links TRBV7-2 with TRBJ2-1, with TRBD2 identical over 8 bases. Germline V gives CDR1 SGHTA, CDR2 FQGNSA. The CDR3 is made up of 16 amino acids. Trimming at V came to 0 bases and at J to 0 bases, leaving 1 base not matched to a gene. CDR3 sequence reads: CASSLARGASYNEQFF. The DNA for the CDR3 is TGTGCCAGCAGCTTAGCGCGGGGGGCCTCCTACAATGAGCAGTTCTTC.

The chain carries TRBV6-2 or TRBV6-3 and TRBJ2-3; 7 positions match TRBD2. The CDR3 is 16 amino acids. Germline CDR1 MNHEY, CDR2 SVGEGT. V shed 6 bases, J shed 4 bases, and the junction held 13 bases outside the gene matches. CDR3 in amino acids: CASSPGGAQRADTQYF. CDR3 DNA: TGTGCCAGCAGCCCGGGGGGAGCGCAGAGGGCAGATACGCAGTATTTT.

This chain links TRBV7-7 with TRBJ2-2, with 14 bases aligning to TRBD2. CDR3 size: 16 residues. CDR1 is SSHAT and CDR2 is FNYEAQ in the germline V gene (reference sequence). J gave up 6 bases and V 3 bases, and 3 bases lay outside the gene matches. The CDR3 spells CASSLGLAGVAGELFF. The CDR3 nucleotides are TGTGCCAGCAGCTTGGGACTAGCGGGAGTGGCCGGGGAGCTGTTTTTT.

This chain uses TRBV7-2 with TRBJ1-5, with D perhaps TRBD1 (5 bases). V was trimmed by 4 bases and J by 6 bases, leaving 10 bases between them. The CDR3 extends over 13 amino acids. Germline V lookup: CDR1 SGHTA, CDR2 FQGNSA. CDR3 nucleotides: TGTGCCAGCAGCTACGGGGGGGGTCAGCCCCAGCATTTT. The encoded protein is CASSYGGGQPQHF. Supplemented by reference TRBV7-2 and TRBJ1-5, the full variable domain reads GAGVSQSPSNKVTEKGKDVELRCDPISGHTALYWYRQSLGQGLEFLIYFQGNSAPDKSGLPSDRFSAERTGGSVSTLTIQRTQQEDSAVYLCASSYGGGQPQHFGDGTRLSIL.

CDR3: CASSSRTVSGNTIYF. The CDR3 bases are TGTGCCAGCAGCTCCAGGACAGTCTCTGGAAACACCATATATTTT. This chain links TRBV13 with TRBJ1-3, with TRBD1 as a possible D gene (6 bases). Per germline, CDR1 PRHDT and CDR2 FYEKMQ (reference sequence). The CDR3 consists of 15 residues. V gave up 4 bases and J gave up 0 bases, with 10 bases separating them.